This T cell receptor beta chain derives from a study of blood T cell repertoires in COVID-19. At the level of the study: COVID-19 samples from acute and convalescent phases originated in the United States, Italy and Spain. The analysed material was cDNA or gDNA that came from T cells, B-cell-depleted T cells, or PBMCs.

CDR1 and CDR2 (germline): DFQATT, SNEGSKA (reference sequence). Deletions cut 3 bases from V and 2 bases from J, with 10 bases between. The CDR3 extends over 13 amino acids. As handled by the study authors: Estimation of nucleated cell counts was performed using reference gene primer amplification. Clones were sequenced by immunoSEQ multiplex PCR, and TCRdb holds only the in-frame ones, with some missing. For V, J and clone size, that table is used; D and trimming come from the DNA. The table lists roughly 120,000 clones, 83% of them singletons. The table lists this clone with a count of one. Sequencing was done on a sample of peripheral blood. The rearrangement links TRBV20-1 to TRBJ1-2; D is unclear. This receptor was taken from a man aged 25-45 years with acute or convalescent COVID-19. Written as DNA, the CDR3 is TGCAGTGCTAGTCCACCCGAGAACTATGGCTACACCTTC. Its translation: CSASPPENYGYTF.